This TCR beta chain derives from a study of blood T cell repertoires in COVID-19. Turning to the study itself: Specimens from acute and convalescent COVID-19 originated in the United States, Italy and Spain. From T cells, B-cell-depleted T cells, or PBMCs came the material, which was cDNA or gDNA.

Authors' methods: The assay estimated nucleated cells by amplifying reference gene primers. Repertoires were generated with immunoSEQ multiplex PCR, while TCRdb's copy carries only in-frame clones and drops some. D and trimming were read from the DNA, whereas the V and J calls and clone size are those reported in that table. The sample includes under 200,000 clones, around nine tenths of them seen just once. This CDR3 is built from 16 residues. Trimming removed 0 bases from V and 9 bases from J, with 18 bases in between. Germline values: CDR1 LGHDT, CDR2 YNNKEL (reference sequence). The chain is built from TRBV3-1 (or the pseudogene TRBV3-2) and TRBJ1-5, with D maybe TRBD1 (5 bases). The sequence derives from a man aged 18 to 35 with active or convalescent COVID-19. The sample was peripheral blood. The CDR3 DNA reads TGTGCCAGCAGCCAAGATGTCAAGGGGTACGTCCTGCCCCAGCATTTT. It yields the protein CASSQDVKGYVLPQHF.